The rows below give T cell receptor beta chains drawn from one sample of a study of blood T cells in healthy people across ages. MiXCR, applied by TCRdb to the 5' RACE reads, yields one record per CDR3 protein. The sample lists about 1.7 million distinct CDR3 sequences, 28% occurring once. Material: blood. The origin of the receptors is a woman in her twenties or thirties in good health. The CDR3 runs from the conserved cysteine through the conserved F or W. A D gene is named only where the DNA matches it firmly. Clone size appears in some rows only: once, few, many, or a class for an expanded clone.

J,V,size,length,D,CDR3,DNA
TRBJ2-3,TRBV7-9,.,15,TRBD2,CASSRLAGETDTQYF,TGTGCCAGCAGTCGACTAGCGGGGGAGACAGATACGCAGTATTTT
TRBJ2-7,TRBV7-8,many,11,.,CASSLWNEQYF,TGTGCCAGCAGCTTATGGAACGAGCAGTACTTC
TRBJ2-2,TRBV10-3,few,14,TRBD1,CAISRQGDTGELFF,TGTGCCATCAGTAGACAGGGGGACACCGGGGAGCTGTTTTTT
TRBJ2-1,TRBV5-1,few,16,TRBD1,CASSRDRDRGPNEQFF,TGCGCCAGCAGCCGAGACCGGGACAGGGGGCCCAATGAGCAGTTCTTC
TRBJ2-7,TRBV5-6,.,14,.,CASSCDRLSYEQYF,TGTGCCAGCAGCTGTGACAGACTCTCCTACGAGCAGTACTTC
TRBJ2-3,TRBV18,.,17,.,CASSAGVGRGVTDTQYF,TGTGCCAGCTCAGCAGGAGTAGGGCGGGGTGTTACAGATACGCAGTATTTT
TRBJ2-3,TRBV6-2/TRBV6-3,few,13,TRBD2,CASGGLAAATQYF,TGTGCCAGCGGGGGACTAGCGGCCGCTACGCAGTATTTT
TRBJ1-1,TRBV5-1,.,14,.,CASSPGGGVTEAFF,TGCGCCAGCAGCCCCGGCGGGGGCGTCACTGAAGCTTTCTTT
TRBJ2-7,TRBV6-5,.,15,.,CTSTLRWGADYEQYF,TGTACCAGCACCCTCCGATGGGGGGCCGACTACGAGCAGTACTTC
TRBJ1-1,TRBV2,.,12,.,CASSGEHTEAFF,TGTGCCAGCAGTGGGGAGCACACTGAAGCTTTCTTT
TRBJ2-5,TRBV29-1,many,12,.,CSVRMGRETQYF,TGCAGCGTTCGGATGGGTAGGGAGACCCAGTACTTC
TRBJ1-5,TRBV3-1,.,14,.,CASSQPGYDQPQHF,TGTGCCAGCAGCCAACCAGGGTACGATCAGCCCCAGCATTTT
TRBJ1-6,TRBV10-3,.,13,.,CAIGGTYNSPLHF,TGTGCCATCGGCGGGACCTATAATTCACCCCTCCACTTT
TRBJ1-6,TRBV2,.,16,TRBD1,CASSLMTGGANSPLHF,TGTGCCAGCAGCCTTATGACAGGGGGTGCTAATTCACCCCTCCACTTT
TRBJ2-4,TRBV5-1,many,13,.,CASSWGAKNIQYF,TGCGCCAGCAGCTGGGGGGCCAAAAACATTCAGTACTTC
TRBJ2-1,TRBV7-2,few,13,TRBD2,CASSPRLASEQFF,TGTGCCAGCAGCCCCCGACTAGCGTCTGAGCAGTTCTTC
TRBJ2-7,TRBV20-1,many,15,TRBD2,CSANPGTSGGYEQYF,TGCAGTGCCAATCCCGGGACTAGCGGGGGGTACGAGCAGTACTTC
TRBJ2-3,TRBV24-1,few,12,.,CATSGTTDTQYF,TGTGCCACCAGTGGCACTACAGATACGCAGTATTTT
TRBJ1-2,TRBV20-1,.,12,TRBD1,CRARTGLAGYTF,TGCAGGGCACGGACAGGGCTGGCTGGCTACACCTTC
TRBJ1-1,TRBV10-2,.,17,.,CASSFSGTRGGNTEAFF,TGCGCCAGCAGCTTTTCCGGGACCCGAGGAGGGAACACTGAAGCTTTCTTT
TRBJ1-6,TRBV27,.,12,.,CASRQENSPLHF,TGTGCCAGCAGGCAGGAGAATTCACCCCTCCACTTT
TRBJ2-1,TRBV12-3/TRBV12-4,.,16,.,CASSTVEGRTYNEQFF,TGTGCCAGCAGTACTGTCGAGGGGAGAACCTACAATGAGCAGTTCTTC
TRBJ1-6,TRBV4-1,.,16,.,CASSQETSSLDSPPHF,TGCGCCAGCAGCCAAGAAACATCATCGCTGGATTCACCCCCCCACTTT
TRBJ2-2,TRBV7-3,few,15,TRBD2,CASSSSGTRGGELFF,TGTGCCAGCAGCTCCTCCGGGACTAGAGGCGGGGAGCTGTTTTTT
TRBJ1-2,TRBV20-1,.,13,.,CSARKGVDYGYTF,TGCAGTGCTAGGAAAGGGGTGGACTATGGCTACACCTTC
TRBJ2-1,TRBV6-4,.,15,.,CASSDDSAPDGEQFF,TGTGCCAGCAGTGACGACAGTGCCCCCGACGGTGAGCAGTTCTTC
TRBJ2-7,TRBV11-2,many,15,TRBD2,CASSLGLAGVLEQYF,TGTGCCAGCAGCTTAGGGCTAGCGGGAGTTCTCGAGCAGTACTTC
TRBJ2-7,TRBV18,.,14,.,CASSPTTRVDEQYF,TGTGCCAGCTCACCCACTACTAGGGTAGACGAGCAGTACTTC
TRBJ2-7,TRBV10-3,.,12,.,CASSDVWAEQYF,TGTGCCAGCAGTGACGTGTGGGCCGAGCAGTACTTC
TRBJ2-1,TRBV7-2,.,15,.,CASSTFLRGPNEQFF,TGTGCCAGCAGCACCTTTCTCCGGGGCCCCAATGAGCAGTTCTTC
TRBJ1-4,TRBV15,.,15,TRBD1,CATSRVGRGDEKLFF,TGTGCCACCAGCAGAGTCGGCAGGGGGGACGAAAAACTGTTTTTT
TRBJ2-1,TRBV7-9,few,18,.,CASSVTRWGRDSYNEQFF,TGTGCCAGCAGCGTCACCCGCTGGGGAAGGGACTCCTACAATGAGCAGTTCTTC
TRBJ2-7,TRBV7-2,many,14,.,CASSYPTGSYEQYF,TGTGCCAGCAGTTACCCGACAGGATCCTACGAGCAGTACTTC
TRBJ1-2,TRBV6-5,few,13,.,CASSYSRADGYTF,TGTGCCAGCAGTTACTCGAGGGCCGACGGCTACACCTTC
TRBJ2-3,TRBV20-1,.,16,.,CSAHPPGLASTDTQYF,TGCAGTGCCCACCCCCCGGGACTCGCTAGCACAGATACGCAGTATTTT
TRBJ2-7,TRBV12-3/TRBV12-4,.,15,TRBD2,CAGSRRGSGGYEQYF,TGTGCCGGCAGTCGCCGGGGTAGCGGGGGGTACGAGCAGTACTTC
TRBJ1-4,TRBV20-1,.,11,.,CSAAGAEKLFF,TGCAGTGCCGCCGGGGCTGAAAAACTGTTTTTT
TRBJ2-3,TRBV6-5,.,16,.,CASSRNTGISTDTQYF,TGTGCCAGCAGCCGAAACACGGGGATTAGCACAGATACGCAGTATTTT
TRBJ1-4,TRBV20-1,.,15,.,CSARVGGRTNEKLFF,TGCAGTGCTAGGGTGGGCGGACGGACTAATGAAAAACTGTTTTTT
TRBJ2-2,TRBV5-1,.,16,TRBD1,CASSIRGRQDTGELFF,TGCGCCAGCAGCATCAGGGGGCGCCAGGACACCGGGGAGCTGTTTTTT
TRBJ1-5,TRBV20-1,few,13,.,CSARSQGGQPQHF,TGCAGTGCTAGGTCCCAGGGTGGTCAGCCCCAGCATTTT
TRBJ2-7,TRBV20-1,.,15,.,CSARDQVAASYEQYF,TGCAGTGCTAGAGATCAGGTAGCGGCCTCCTACGAGCAGTACTTC
TRBJ2-5,TRBV3-1,few,14,TRBD1,CASSSDRVGKTQYF,TGTGCCAGCAGCTCGGACAGGGTCGGGAAGACCCAGTACTTC
TRBJ2-7,TRBV15,.,16,.,CATSRDRVTGSYEQYF,TGTGCCACCAGCAGAGACAGGGTTACCGGATCCTACGAGCAGTACTTC
TRBJ2-5,TRBV12-3/TRBV12-4,once,17,.,CASTNLGSGRYQETQYF,TGTGCCAGCACCAATCTAGGGAGCGGGCGGTACCAAGAGACCCAGTACTTC
TRBJ2-1,TRBV12-3/TRBV12-4,many,14,.,CASSRGSDVDEQFF,TGTGCCAGCAGCCGTGGGTCGGACGTCGATGAGCAGTTCTTC
TRBJ2-1,TRBV6-1,few,16,.,CASSNIGGSIYNEQFF,TGTGCCAGCAGTAATATAGGGGGGTCGATATACAATGAGCAGTTCTTC
TRBJ2-7,TRBV20-1,.,13,TRBD2,CSARLAGGTEQYF,TGCAGTGCTAGACTAGCGGGAGGAACCGAGCAGTACTTC
TRBJ2-1,TRBV7-2,.,17,TRBD2,CASSPHLLAGEGDEQFF,TGTGCCAGCAGCCCGCACCTCCTAGCGGGAGAGGGGGATGAGCAGTTCTTC
TRBJ2-5,TRBV2,few,15,TRBD2,CASRDSSGAQETQYF,TGTGCCAGCAGAGACTCTAGCGGGGCACAAGAGACCCAGTACTTC
TRBJ2-2,TRBV6-2/TRBV6-3,.,16,TRBD2,CASSPRLAGGAGELFF,TGTGCCAGCAGTCCCCGACTAGCGGGAGGTGCCGGGGAGCTGTTTTTT
TRBJ2-7,TRBV12-3/TRBV12-4,many,15,.,CASSSLRGIPTRQYF,TGTGCCAGCAGCTCCTTGCGAGGGATACCTACGAGGCAGTACTTC
TRBJ1-5,TRBV12-3/TRBV12-4,few,15,TRBD1,CASSHRDSDNQPQHF,TGTGCCAGCAGCCACCGGGACAGTGACAATCAGCCCCAGCATTTT
TRBJ2-1,TRBV11-2,.,16,.,CASSLVPGLTYNEQFF,TGTGCCAGCAGCTTAGTTCCGGGACTGACCTACAATGAGCAGTTCTTC
TRBJ2-5,TRBV13,many,14,TRBD1,CASSTDRGEETQYF,TGTGCCAGCAGCACGGACAGGGGTGAAGAGACCCAGTACTTC
TRBJ2-5,TRBV5-1,few,16,TRBD2,CASSSGTSGRSETQYF,TGCGCCAGCAGCTCGGGGACTAGCGGGAGATCGGAGACCCAGTACTTC